One and the same sample provided the 28 T cell receptor beta chains below, sequenced in a study of T cell clonality in common variable immunodeficiency (dated by TCRdb to 2013 to 2016). Libraries came from the immunoSEQ multiplex PCR assay. The table was pulled from immuneACCESS by TCRdb, which kept in-frame rearrangements only. Such tables lose some clones; where checked, under half of the loss comes from unresolved V genes, and the rest has no known cause. This sample has 40,000 to 60,000 clones, none of them a singleton. About 1.8% of the sample belongs to the ten largest clones. Source material: peripheral blood mononuclear cells. All receptors come from a person aged 18 to 69 in good health.

This clone was found many times. The CDR3 end falls 3 residues outside the read, so it is completed with the germline J gene. The chain recombines TRBV2 with TRBJ2-2; D uncertain. The CDR3 has 11 amino acids. CDR1 and CDR2 (germline): SNHLY, FYNNEI. The sequenced CDR3 bases are TGTGCCAGCACGCTCAGTGAAAAG. Its translation: CASTLSEK. The entire CDR3 protein is CASTLSEKLFF. Combining the CDR3 with reference TRBV2 and TRBJ2-2 gives the whole variable domain EPEVTQTPSHQVTQMGQEVILRCVPISNHLYFYWYRQILGQKVEFLVSFYNNEISEKSEIFDDQFSVERPDGSNFTLKIRSTKLEDSAMYFCASTLSEKLFFGEGSRLTVL.

This clone was counted ten times or more. The read gets to within 3 residues of the CDR3 end, and the germline J gene fills in the rest. V and J are TRBV20-1 and TRBJ2-3; D may be TRBD2 (5 bases). The CDR3 sequence is 13 residues long. Per germline, CDR1 DFQATT and CDR2 SNEGSKA (reference sequence). The CDR3 protein is CSAGIGLTRTQYF. The covered CDR3 bases are TGCAGTGCTGGGATAGGACTTACTCGGACG.

This clone showed up many times. The DNA ends 3 residues before the CDR3 does, and the rest of the CDR3 is filled in from the germline J gene. The chain is built from TRBV2 and TRBJ1-4, with TRBD1 as a possible D gene (5 bases). The germline V gene has CDR1 SNHLY and CDR2 FYNNEI. Trimming removed 3 bases from V and 7 bases from J, with 12 bases in between. CDR3 length equals 14 residues. Incomplete CDR3 DNA: TGTGCCAGCAGTGACCACAGGACGGGTGAAAAA. This encodes CASSDHRTGEK. The whole CDR3 sequence reads CASSDHRTGEKLFF.

The table lists this clone with many counts. The CDR3 spells CAFDKGQNTEAFF. The sequenced part of the CDR3 DNA is TGTGCCTTCGACAAGGGGCAGAACACTGAA. This chain links TRBV30 with TRBJ1-1; possibly TRBD1 for D (5 bases). The CDR3 end falls 3 residues outside the read, so it is completed with the germline J gene. V lost 7 bases, J lost 1 base, and 13 bases lay in between. Germline V gives CDR1 GTSNPN, CDR2 SVGIG (reference sequence). CDR3 length equals 13 residues.

This clone occurred a few times. Sequencing ends 3 residues short of the CDR3 end; the germline J gene provides the rest. The V and J genes are TRBV7-2 and TRBJ1-2; D gene unclear. V lost 7 bases and J lost 2, with 11 bases in between. The CDR3 is 13 amino acids. The germline gives CDR1 SGHTA, CDR2 FQGNSA. The CDR3 DNA, read in part, is TGTGCCAGCACCCAGAGTCAGAACTATGGC. Translation: CASTQSQNYG. The CDR3, in full, reads CASTQSQNYGYTF.

This clone was seen ten or more times. Read sequence stops 3 residues before the CDR3 end, and the germline J gene provides the missing end. The rearrangement links TRBV7-2 to TRBJ2-7; D gene ambiguous. Trimming stripped 1 base from V and 3 bases from J, with 7 bases between. The CDR3 runs 13 residues. The V gene's germline CDR1 is SGHTA and CDR2 FQGNSA. CDR3 DNA (partial): TGTGCCAGCAGCTTAGGGCAATTCTACGAG. This translates into CASSLGQFYE. The whole CDR3 protein is CASSLGQFYEQYF.

This clone has ten or more counts. The CDR3 goes on 3 residues after the read ends, and that part is filled in from the germline J gene. V is TRBV19 and J is TRBJ2-1; TRBD2 aligns across 7 bases. The CDR3 has 15 residues. The germline V gene encodes CDR1 LNHDA and CDR2 SQIVND (reference sequence). V was pared by 5 bases and J by 0 bases, with 4 bases of the junction left unmatched. CDR3 bases read: TGTGCCAGTAGTTCCTCTAGCGGCTCCTACAATGAG. Translation gives CASSSSSGSYNE. The whole CDR3 is CASSSSSGSYNEQFF.

This clone showed up just a few times. With the read ending 3 residues before the CDR3 end, the germline J gene is used to fill in that end. This sequence joins TRBV10-2 and TRBJ2-7; no firm D call. The CDR3 has 15 amino acids. Trimming took off 0 bases at V and 2 bases at J, with 11 bases between the two ends. Germline V gene data show CDR1 as WSHSY and CDR2 as SAAADI. Here the CDR3 reads CASSESRVGPYEQYF. The DNA read from the CDR3 is TGCGCCAGCAGTGAGTCAAGGGTGGGCCCCTACGAG.

This clone was observed many times. With the read ending 3 residues before the CDR3 end, the germline J gene is used to fill in that end. This sequence joins TRBV7-9 and TRBJ2-2; 7 bases line up with TRBD1. Germline CDR1 and CDR2: SEHNR and FQNEAQ (reference sequence). CDR3 length equals 15 residues. V lost 5 bases and J lost 7; bases outside the gene matches: 10. The CDR3: CASSHNQGVSGELFF. The sequenced part of the CDR3 DNA is TGTGCCAGCAGCCACAACCAGGGGGTGAGCGGGGAG.

About this clone itself: The CDR3 extends 3 residues past the end of the read, so its final part is completed from the germline J gene. This chain uses TRBV13 with TRBJ2-4; D is undetermined. This CDR3 comprises 13 residues. CDR1 and CDR2 (germline): PRHDT, FYEKMQ (reference sequence). This CDR3 is CASSLGRQETQYF. CDR3 DNA (partial): TGTGCCAGCAGCTTAGGTCGACAAGAGACT.

This clone was counted a few times. The read comes to an end 3 residues before the CDR3 does, leaving the germline J gene to fill in the end. This chain uses TRBV5-1 with TRBJ2-7, with D unclear. CDR3 length: 13 residues. Germline CDR1 and CDR2: SGHRS and YFSETQ. The V gene lost 1 base and the J gene lost 0 bases, with 5 bases spanning the gap. The sequenced CDR3 bases are TGCGCCAGCAGCTTGCCTAGCTCCTACGAG. This codes for CASSLPSSYE. In full, the CDR3 is CASSLPSSYEQYF. Using reference TRBV5-1 and TRBJ2-7 for the parts outside the CDR3, the full variable domain is KAGVTQTPRYLIKTRGQQVTLSCSPISGHRSVSWYQQTPGQGLQFLFEYFSETQRNKGNFPGRFSGRQFSNSRSEMNVSTLELGDSALYLCASSLPSSYEQYFGPGTRLTVT.

The CDR3 sequence: CASSELGGEGNEQFF. CDR3 DNA (partial): TGTGCCAGCAGTGAGCTGGGCGGGGAGGGTAATGAG. V gene TRBV6-4 combines with J gene TRBJ2-1, with 7 bases that match TRBD2. The sequence runs out 3 residues before the end of the CDR3; the remainder is reconstructed from the germline J gene. With V trimmed by 3 bases and J by 7 bases, 9 bases remained unmatched. Per germline, CDR1 MRHNA and CDR2 SNTAGT. The CDR3 contains 15 residues.

In its sample, this clone was seen many times. The CDR3 end lies 3 residues beyond the end of the read and is filled in from the germline J gene. The chain uses TRBV7-2 and TRBJ1-2, with a possible D match to TRBD1 (5 bases). V lost 4 bases to trimming and J lost 7 bases, with 16 bases between them. The CDR3 runs to 14 residues. The germline V gene has CDR1 SGHTA and CDR2 FQGNSA. CDR3 in amino acids: CASSSKTLGVGYTF. Partial CDR3 DNA: TGTGCCAGCAGCTCAAAAACCCTAGGGGTTGGC.

The sample holds a few counts of this clone. The read comes to an end 3 residues before the CDR3 does, leaving the germline J gene to fill in the end. J is TRBJ2-1 and V is TRBV2, with 9 bases that match TRBD2. From germline, CDR1 is SNHLY and CDR2 FYNNEI. The junction had 5 bases not matched to a gene; V was cut back by 7 bases and J by 1 base. This CDR3 contains 15 residues. This CDR3 is CASIELAGSYNEQFF. The sequenced CDR3 bases are TGTGCCAGCATAGAACTAGCGGGTTCCTACAATGAG. The complete variable domain, with remaining parts taken from reference TRBV2 and TRBJ2-1, reads EPEVTQTPSHQVTQMGQEVILRCVPISNHLYFYWYRQILGQKVEFLVSFYNNEISEKSEIFDDQFSVERPDGSNFTLKIRSTKLEDSAMYFCASIELAGSYNEQFFGPGTRLTVL.

This clone was observed at least ten times. Germline is not matched at one junction end, which may reflect a read error. This CDR3 is CASSQGVGGFYEQYF. Incomplete CDR3 DNA: TGCGCCAGCAGCCAAGGTGTGGGGGGGTTCTACGAG. V usage is TRBV4-2 and J usage is TRBJ2-7; 7 bases fit TRBD2. The CDR3 goes on 3 residues after the read ends, and that part is filled in from the germline J gene. Germline loops: CDR1 LGHNA, CDR2 YNFKEQ. The CDR3 totals 15 residues.

This clone was counted ten times or more. The sequence runs out 3 residues before the end of the CDR3; the remainder is reconstructed from the germline J gene. The chain couples TRBV19 to TRBJ1-2; 9 nucleotides line up with TRBD1. Germline trimming cut 4 bases from V and 4 bases from J; bases unmatched to any gene: 4. This CDR3 spans 14 amino acids. Germline CDR1 and CDR2: LNHDA and SQIVND (reference sequence). CDR3 bases read: TGTGCCAGTAGTAGGACAGGGGCCGTCTATGGC. It yields the protein CASSRTGAVYG. The whole CDR3 is CASSRTGAVYGYTF.

In its sample, this clone was seen a few times. The read terminates 3 residues before the CDR3 end, so the remaining end is supplied by the germline J gene. The genes are TRBV11-3 and TRBJ1-2, with D unresolved. The germline V gene has CDR1 SGHNT and CDR2 YENEEA. The CDR3 contains 13 residues. V was trimmed by 10 bases and J by 7 bases, leaving 19 bases between them. The CDR3 DNA, read in part, is TGTGCCATCCCTCGTGCCCAGAAGGGTGGC. It codes for CAIPRAQKGG. The full CDR3 protein is CAIPRAQKGGYTF.

This clone was counted only a few times. Read sequence stops 3 residues before the CDR3 end, and the germline J gene provides the missing end. This chain uses TRBV7-6 with TRBJ1-2; possibly TRBD1 for D (5 bases). The CDR3 consists of 17 residues. Germline loops: CDR1 SGHVS, CDR2 FNYEAQ. V lost 4 bases, J lost 5 bases, and 23 bases lay in between. CDR3 DNA (partial): TGTGCCAGCAGCTACAGAACAGGCCCCGCTGTCGCATATGGC. Encoded protein: CASSYRTGPAVAYG. The full CDR3 is CASSYRTGPAVAYGYTF.

The sample holds many counts of this clone. Sequencing ends 3 residues short of the CDR3 end; the germline J gene provides the rest. This rearrangement joins TRBV5-6 to TRBJ1-6; 7 bases are a match to TRBD1. The V and J ends lost 0 bases and 9 bases, in that order; junction bases with no gene match: 6. This CDR3 is 15 amino acids long. Germline values: CDR1 SGHDT, CDR2 YYEEEE. The CDR3 sequence is CASSLGDSPTSPLHF. CDR3 DNA (partial): TGTGCCAGCAGCTTGGGGGACAGCCCCACTTCACCC.

Ten or more counts support this clone. With the read ending 3 residues before the CDR3 end, the germline J gene is used to fill in that end. The same CDR3 also results from other DNA sequences found in this sample. The chain uses TRBV20-1 and TRBJ1-1; a possible D gene is TRBD1 (5 bases). Trimming pared 3 bases from V and 1 base from J, leaving 15 bases between. The germline V gene has CDR1 DFQATT and CDR2 SNEGSKA (reference sequence). The CDR3 loop spans 15 amino acids. The covered CDR3 bases are TGCAGTGCTAGTTCGGAGGGGCTAAGGAACACTGAA. Protein: CSASSEGLRNTE. The whole CDR3 sequence is CSASSEGLRNTEAFF.

A word on this clone: The read terminates 3 residues ahead of where the CDR3 ends, so the germline J gene completes it. V usage is TRBV2 and J usage is TRBJ1-2; 9 positions match TRBD1. V shed 6 bases and J 2 bases; nucleotides not matched to a gene: 7. Germline V gene sequence: CDR1 SNHLY, CDR2 FYNNEI. The CDR3 covers 15 residues. The CDR3 DNA, read in part, is TGTGCCAGCAGCGCCGGGACAGGGTCCAACTATGGC. This codes for CASSAGTGSNYG. The full CDR3 protein is CASSAGTGSNYGYTF.

The CDR3 DNA, read in part, is TGTGCCAGTAGTATAAGAGGGGGGGCATTGTTCCCCTACAATGAG. It codes for CASSIRGGALFPYNE. The whole CDR3 region reads CASSIRGGALFPYNEQFF. This chain joins TRBV19 and TRBJ2-1; weak D call: TRBD2 (7 bases). Read data end 3 residues before the CDR3 end; the end is taken from the germline J gene. Trimming stripped 2 bases from V and 2 bases from J, with 19 bases between. CDR1 and CDR2 from the germline V gene are LNHDA and SQIVND (reference sequence). The CDR3 consists of 18 residues.

This clone was recorded many times. The CDR3 end is not reached by the read, which stops 3 residues before it; the germline J gene fills it in. The chain uses TRBV7-2 and TRBJ2-7; a weak D match, TRBD1 (6 bases). The CDR3 is made up of 15 amino acids. Between the trimmed V and J ends, which lost 2 bases and 6 bases, there was a span of 17 bases. Germline assignment: CDR1 SGHTA and CDR2 FQGNSA. CDR3 DNA (partial): TGTGCCAGCAGCTTACAGGGGCTAGAATTCGGCGAG. Its translation is CASSLQGLEFGE. The whole CDR3 protein reads CASSLQGLEFGEQYF.

This clone was found many times. The read ends 3 residues early relative to the CDR3; the germline J gene fills the gap. The chain combines TRBV20-1 with TRBJ2-1; D not certain. CDR3 length: 14 amino acids. Germline V lookup: CDR1 DFQATT, CDR2 SNEGSKA (reference sequence). The V and J ends lost 3 bases and 0 bases respectively, with 9 bases between them. The covered CDR3 bases are TGCAGTGCTAGGGAGCGAATCTCCTACAATGAG. Residues: CSARERISYNE. Given in full, the CDR3 is CSARERISYNEQFF.

This clone occurred many times. The sequenced fragment ends 3 residues before the CDR3 boundary, so the rest is inferred from the germline J gene. The chain recombines TRBV20-1 with TRBJ1-2, with D unclear. The V gene lost 6 bases and the J gene lost 0 bases, with 11 bases spanning the gap. Germline CDR1 DFQATT, CDR2 SNEGSKA (reference sequence). The CDR3 has 13 residues. Incomplete CDR3 DNA: TGCAGTGCCCCAGATATTTCTAACTATGGC. This codes for CSAPDISNYG. The whole CDR3 sequence is CSAPDISNYGYTF.

This clone was seen at least ten times. Read sequence stops 3 residues before the CDR3 end, and the germline J gene provides the missing end. This chain connects TRBV19 to TRBJ1-5; perhaps TRBD1 as D (6 bases). Germline CDR1 and CDR2: LNHDA and SQIVND (reference sequence). Trimming took off 3 bases at V and 5 bases at J, with 23 bases between the two ends. The CDR3 runs 18 residues. This CDR3 reads CASSIRGRGTPGDQPQHF. The CDR3 bases that were read are TGTGCCAGTAGTATCAGAGGGCGAGGGACACCCGGGGATCAGCCC.

This clone came up many times. The sequence runs out 3 residues before the end of the CDR3; the remainder is reconstructed from the germline J gene. The genes are TRBV20-1 and TRBJ1-6; TRBD1 matches at 7 bases. V dropped 4 bases and J dropped 8; count of bases not matched to a gene: 8. Germline lookup yields CDR1 DFQATT and CDR2 SNEGSKA (reference sequence). The CDR3 is 14 residues long. The CDR3 loop reads CSATKQGYHSPLHF. The part of the CDR3 DNA that was read is TGCAGTGCTACAAAACAGGGGTATCATTCACCC.

The sample holds many counts of this clone. The read terminates 3 residues ahead of where the CDR3 ends, so the germline J gene completes it. This chain joins TRBV6-2 or TRBV6-3 and TRBJ1-1, with TRBD1 matching 11 bases. The germline CDR1 and CDR2 sequences are MNHEY and SVGEGT. V shed 5 bases, J shed 5 bases, and the junction held 7 bases outside the gene matches. The CDR3 is 15 residues long. CDR3 amino acids: CASSNRDRGETEAFF. The CDR3 bases that were read are TGTGCCAGCAGTAACCGGGACAGGGGGGAAACTGAA.